Included here is one TCR beta chain sequence, with context. Source study methods: The assay estimated nucleated cells by amplifying reference gene primers. The method was immunoSEQ multiplex PCR; TCRdb's version includes in-frame clones alone and lacks a portion of them. The V and J calls and clone size come from that table; D and trimming were worked out from the DNA. The sample lists about 73,000 clones, around 80% occurring once. CDR1 is SGHTA, CDR2 FQGNSA, per germline. V was cut by 3 bases and J by 0 bases, with 9 bases left in between. The CDR3 is 15 amino acids. This sample was included in a study of blood T cell repertoires in COVID-19. For the study at large: Italy, Spain and the United States were the sources of the convalescent and acute COVID-19 samples.

The chain couples TRBV7-2 to TRBJ1-5, with unresolved D. The source of this sequence is a man older than 75 with active or convalescent COVID-19. The sequenced sample consisted of peripheral blood. CDR3 protein: CASSFGLFSNQPQHF. DNA of the CDR3: TGTGCCAGCAGCTTCGGACTCTTTAGCAATCAGCCCCAGCATTTT.